Following are 18 T cell receptor beta chains from one sample sequenced in a study of CD8+ T cells in alopecia areata. The treatment was: oral pan-JAK inhibitor, 5-10 mg twice daily. cDNA serving as the sequencing template came from extracted, reverse transcribed RNA. Using immunoSEQ multiplex PCR, the repertoire was profiled, and TCRdb retains in-frame clones only, with some absent. Here the sample spans roughly 170,000 clones, roughly 61% being singletons. This sample comprised CD8+ T cells sorted from blood, obtained at week 24, from a patient treated with tofacitinib. Receptors were obtained from a human donor with alopecia areata.

The chain has TRBV7-9 and TRBJ2-7; 9 bases fit TRBD1. CDR1 is SEHNR, CDR2 FQNEAQ, per germline (reference sequence). Unmatched junction bases numbered 2, after V lost 4 bases and J lost 1 base. CDR3 length: 14 amino acids. In DNA, the CDR3 is TGTGCCAGCAGCTCCGGGACAGGGTCCTACGAGCAGTACTTC. Amino acids: CASSSGTGSYEQYF.

V usage is TRBV2 and J usage is TRBJ1-1; perhaps TRBD1 as D (5 bases). The CDR3 is made up of 11 amino acids. V lost 4 bases to trimming and J lost 7 bases, with 7 bases between them. Looked up from germline, CDR1 is SNHLY and CDR2 is FYNNEI. CDR3 amino acids: CASSGTLEAFF. The CDR3, as DNA: TGTGCCAGCAGTGGGACACTTGAAGCTTTCTTT.

V is TRBV29-1 and J is TRBJ2-1; D possibly corresponds to TRBD2 (6 bases). The V end was cut by 3 bases, the J end by 0 bases, with 9 bases between. There are 14 residues in the CDR3. Germline V CDR1 and CDR2: SQVTM, ANQGSEA. The CDR3 sequence is CSVESGDSYNEQFF. CDR3 bases: TGCAGCGTTGAGTCGGGGGACTCCTACAATGAGCAGTTCTTC.

This clone has a handful of counts. The chain is built from TRBV18 and TRBJ2-1; D not certain. Germline V CDR1 and CDR2: KGHSH, LQKENI. The CDR3 sequence is 14 residues long. V was cut by 6 bases and J by 0 bases, with 9 bases left in between. For the CDR3, the DNA is TGTGCCAGCTCTCCGATAAGCTCCTACAATGAGCAGTTCTTC. Translating it yields CASSPISSYNEQFF.

The V and J genes are TRBV9 and TRBJ2-3, with TRBD1 as a possible D gene (6 bases). Germline V CDR1 and CDR2: SGDLS, YYNGEE. This CDR3 contains 15 residues. The V gene lost 3 bases and the J gene lost 0 bases, with 11 bases spanning the gap. The CDR3 nucleotides read TGTGCCAGCAGCGCCGGACAGACTAGCACAGATACGCAGTATTTT. Translation: CASSAGQTSTDTQYF.

The V gene is TRBV27, the J gene TRBJ2-7; a possible D gene is TRBD1 (5 bases). The CDR3 covers 14 residues. Germline CDR1 and CDR2: MNHEY and SMNVEV (reference sequence). V was cut by 3 bases and J by 5 bases, with 14 bases left in between. The CDR3 protein is CASSFEPGLDEQYF. DNA for the CDR3: TGTGCCAGCAGTTTTGAGCCAGGGCTTGACGAGCAGTACTTC.

The rearrangement links TRBV23-1 to TRBJ1-1; D gene uncertain. TRBV23-1 is an ORF, with its function uncertain. V was shortened by 4 bases and J by 0 bases, with 12 bases between the two germline ends. The CDR3 spans 15 residues. Here the CDR3 DNA reads TGCGCCAGCAGTCCGACGATTATCATGAACACTGAAGCTTTCTTT. Translation gives CASSPTIIMNTEAFF.

With respect to this clone: Other DNA sequences within the sample encode an identical CDR3. The chain joins TRBV7-6 to TRBJ1-5; the D is unclear. Deletions cut 3 bases from V and 0 bases from J, with 3 bases between. The CDR3 loop spans 13 amino acids. The germline CDR1 and CDR2 sequences are SGHVS and FNYEAQ. CDR3 sequence (DNA): TGTGCCAGCAGCTTCGGTAGCAATCAGCCCCAGCATTTT. As protein: CASSFGSNQPQHF.

Comment on this clone: Other DNA variants within this sample encode the same CDR3. V is TRBV5-1 and J is TRBJ1-5; D is ambiguous. V shed 0 bases and J shed 0 bases, with 1 base lying between them. The CDR3 length is 13 residues. Germline V lookup: CDR1 SGHRS, CDR2 YFSETQ. The CDR3, as DNA: TGCGCCAGCAGCTTGGGTAGCAATCAGCCCCAGCATTTT. Translated: CASSLGSNQPQHF.

The chain is built from TRBV19 and TRBJ2-1; 7 positions match TRBD1. Trimming took 2 bases from V and 7 from J; bases not matched to a gene: 5. Looked up from germline, CDR1 is LNHDA and CDR2 is SQIVND (reference sequence). This CDR3 spans 14 amino acids. The CDR3 region is CASSIQTGSNEQFF. The CDR3 nucleotides are TGTGCCAGTAGTATACAGACAGGGTCGAATGAGCAGTTCTTC.

Note on this clone: Other DNA sequences in this specimen translate into the identical CDR3. The gene calls are TRBV19 and TRBJ1-1; D uncertain. The germline V gene has CDR1 LNHDA and CDR2 SQIVND (reference sequence). The CDR3 is made up of 12 amino acids. Trimming stripped 3 bases from V and 5 bases from J, with 7 bases between. The CDR3 nucleotides read TGTGCCAGTAGTATCAGTAGAACTGAAGCTTTCTTT. It encodes CASSISRTEAFF.

The V and J genes are TRBV7-2 and TRBJ1-2; 9 positions match TRBD1. V lost 5 bases to trimming and J lost 1 base; unmatched junction nucleotides: 11. Germline CDR1 reads SGHTA; CDR2 reads FQGNSA. This CDR3 region has 17 residues. CDR3 residues: CASSVGTGHNFNYGYTF. For the CDR3, the DNA is TGTGCCAGCAGCGTCGGGACAGGGCATAATTTTAACTATGGCTACACCTTC.

V and J are TRBV4-1 and TRBJ2-5, with D possibly being TRBD1 or TRBD2 (5 bases each). Trimming left V 5 bases short and J 5 bases short, with 6 bases between. Germline loops: CDR1 MGHRA, CDR2 YSYEKL. The CDR3 consists of 11 residues. The CDR3 reads CASSEGETQYF. The CDR3 nucleotides read TGCGCCAGCAGCGAGGGGGAGACCCAGTACTTC.

In this sample, this clone turned up a few times. This rearrangement joins TRBV29-1 to TRBJ2-1, with D maybe TRBD1 (5 bases). The V end was cut by 5 bases, the J end by 4 bases, with 15 bases between. The germline V gene has CDR1 SQVTM and CDR2 ANQGSEA. This CDR3 has 14 residues. CDR3 loop: CSVQGTGSYNEQFF. In nucleotides, the CDR3 is TGCAGCGTTCAAGGTACAGGTAGTTACAATGAGCAGTTCTTC.

The chain uses TRBV29-1 and TRBJ2-2; possibly TRBD1 or TRBD2 for D (5 bases each). The germline CDR1 and CDR2 sequences are SQVTM and ANQGSEA. CDR3 length equals 12 residues. V was clipped by 6 bases and J by 2 bases, with 7 bases between them. This CDR3 is CSVRDNTGELFF. CDR3 nucleotide sequence: TGCAGCGTCCGGGACAACACCGGGGAGCTGTTTTTT.

V is TRBV2 and J is TRBJ1-5, with D unresolved. Germline values: CDR1 SNHLY, CDR2 FYNNEI. Trimming removed 8 bases at V and 0 bases at J, with 8 bases between. The CDR3 length is 13 residues. In nucleotides, the CDR3 is TGTGCCAGCGATGAAATTAGCAATCAGCCCCAGCATTTT. Its translation is CASDEISNQPQHF. The whole variable domain, remainder taken from reference TRBV2 and TRBJ1-5, is EPEVTQTPSHQVTQMGQEVILRCVPISNHLYFYWYRQILGQKVEFLVSFYNNEISEKSEIFDDQFSVERPDGSNFTLKIRSTKLEDSAMYFCASDEISNQPQHFGDGTRLSIL.

To note about this clone: The final CDR3 position lacks the conserved phenylalanine or tryptophan, pointing to a likely read error. The limits of the CDR3 on the DNA are not certain, so only TCRdb's listed CDR3 is given. This chain links TRBV6-5 with TRBJ1-3. Germline V CDR1 and CDR2: MNHEY, SVGAGI. The CDR3 comprises 12 residues, both ends counted. CDR3 protein: CASGASNRGGVG.

This clone was seen more than once but under ten times. The V call is TRBV27, the J call TRBJ2-1, with no clear D. The CDR3 is 14 residues long. Germline V gene lookup returns CDR1 MNHEY and CDR2 SMNVEV (reference sequence). Trimming took off 5 bases at V and 0 bases at J, with 8 bases between the two ends. The CDR3 reads CASSDLSSYNEQFF. CDR3 DNA sequence: TGTGCCAGCAGTGACCTGAGCTCCTACAATGAGCAGTTCTTC.